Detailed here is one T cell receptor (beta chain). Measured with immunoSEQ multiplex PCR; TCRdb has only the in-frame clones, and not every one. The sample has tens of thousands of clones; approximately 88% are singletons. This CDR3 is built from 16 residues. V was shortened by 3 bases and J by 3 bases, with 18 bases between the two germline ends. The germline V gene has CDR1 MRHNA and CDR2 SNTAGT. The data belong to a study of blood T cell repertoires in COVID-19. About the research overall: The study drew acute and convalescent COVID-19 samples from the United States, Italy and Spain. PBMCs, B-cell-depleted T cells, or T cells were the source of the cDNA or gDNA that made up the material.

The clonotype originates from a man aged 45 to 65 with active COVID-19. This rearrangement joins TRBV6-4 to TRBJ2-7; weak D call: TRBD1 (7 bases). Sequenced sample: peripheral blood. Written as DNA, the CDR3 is TGTGCCAGCAGTGATTGCCCATACAGGGGAGGCTACGAGCAGTACTTC. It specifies CASSDCPYRGGYEQYF.